A selection of T cell receptor beta chains follows, all from one sample in a study of blood T cell repertoires in COVID-19. Using immunoSEQ multiplex PCR, the repertoire was profiled, and TCRdb retains in-frame clones only, with some absent. Of roughly 130,000 clones in the sample, more than 75% were seen once. The specimen was peripheral blood. The origin of the receptors is a man in his sixties with COVID-19, enrolled during active disease. Each CDR3 is given with its conserved first and last residue. A D gene is named only where the DNA matches it firmly. Only some rows state a clone size, as once, few, many or a class for expanded clones.

v_gene,j_gene,abundance,d_gene,CDR3nt,CDR3aa
TRBV30,TRBJ2-7,.,.,TGTGCCTGGAGGGCCGGGCGTAGCGGTTACTACGAGCAGTACTTC,CAWRAGRSGYYEQYF
TRBV6-5,TRBJ2-3,.,TRBD1,TGTGCCAGCAGAACCCCGGGACAGTTATTCGATACGCAGTATTTT,CASRTPGQLFDTQYF
TRBV24-1,TRBJ2-3,.,TRBD2,TGTGCCACCAGTGCGGCTAGCGGGAGGGAAACAGATACGCAGTATTTT,CATSAASGRETDTQYF
TRBV30,TRBJ1-2,.,.,TGTGCCTGGAGTGAAGGAGGTCTATGGAGCTACACCTTC,CAWSEGGLWSYTF
TRBV19,TRBJ1-4,.,.,TGTGCCAGTAGTGTCCTGGGGCAGAATGAAAAACTGTTTTTT,CASSVLGQNEKLFF
TRBV18,TRBJ1-6,.,TRBD1,TGTGCCAGCTCAACTGCAGGGGGCGGCAATTCACCCCTCCACTTT,CASSTAGGGNSPLHF
TRBV2,TRBJ1-1,.,TRBD1,TGTGCCAGCAGTGGGACAGGGGATATGAACACTGAAGCTTTCTTT,CASSGTGDMNTEAFF
TRBV5-4,TRBJ1-2,once,TRBD1,TGTGCCAGCAGCGTAACAGGGGGCGGATATGGCTACACCTTC,CASSVTGGGYGYTF
TRBV2,TRBJ2-7,.,.,TGTGCCAGCAGTCGAGGGGGTTCCTACGAGCAGTACTTC,CASSRGGSYEQYF
TRBV2,TRBJ1-2,.,TRBD1,TGTGCCAGCAGTGAAGGAGCTGGACAGGGAGTTTATGGCTACACCTTC,CASSEGAGQGVYGYTF
TRBV4-1,TRBJ1-6,few,TRBD1,TGCGCCAGCAGCCAAGAAGGCAGGGGGCTAAGTTCACCCCTCCACTTT,CASSQEGRGLSSPLHF
TRBV9,TRBJ1-5,.,TRBD1,TGTGCCAGCAGTTCTGGACAGGGAGGGAATCAGCCCCAGCATTTT,CASSSGQGGNQPQHF
TRBV2,TRBJ1-3,.,TRBD1,TGTGCCAGCAGTGTGGACAGGAGCTCTGGAAACACCATATATTTT,CASSVDRSSGNTIYF
TRBV3-1/TRBV3-2,TRBJ2-2,.,.,TGTGCCAGCAGCGACTGGAGATCGGGGAACACCGGGGAGCTGTTTTTT,CASSDWRSGNTGELFF
TRBV15,TRBJ2-3,few,.,TGTGCCACCAGCAGACCCGACAGGGAGGACACAGATACGCAGTATTTT,CATSRPDREDTDTQYF
TRBV5-1,TRBJ2-1,.,TRBD1,TGCGCCAGCAGCTCGTCCGGGACAGGGGACAATGAGCAGTTCTTC,CASSSSGTGDNEQFF
TRBV30,TRBJ2-5,.,TRBD2,TGTGCCTGGTTAGGGGAGGGAGAGACCCAGTACTTC,CAWLGEGETQYF
TRBV27,TRBJ1-4,few,.,TGTGCCAGCAGTTTGGACAAAGGGGAAAAACTGTTTTTT,CASSLDKGEKLFF
TRBV5-1,TRBJ2-2,.,.,TGCGCCAGCAAGGGGGCGGGACTCAACACCGGGGAGCTGTTTTTT,CASKGAGLNTGELFF
TRBV6-5,TRBJ1-2,.,.,TGTGCCAGCAGTTACTCAATCCAGGCCAGGGCGGATGGCTACACCTTC,CASSYSIQARADGYTF
TRBV15,TRBJ1-5,.,.,TGTGCCACCAGCAGAGATGGTAGGGGCGCCAATCAGCCCCAGCATTTT,CATSRDGRGANQPQHF
TRBV4-1,TRBJ2-3,.,TRBD2,TGCGCCAGCAGCCATTTCCCTACTAGCGGGGCTTCCACAGATACGCAGTATTTT,CASSHFPTSGASTDTQYF
TRBV2,TRBJ2-7,.,.,TGTGCCAGCACGGTAACCTCCTACGAGCAGTACTTC,CASTVTSYEQYF
TRBV11-2,TRBJ2-3,.,.,TGTGCCAGCAGCTTAGACGGCGGGAGCACAGATACGCAGTATTTT,CASSLDGGSTDTQYF
TRBV10-3,TRBJ1-2,.,.,TGTGCCATCAGTGAGTCTTTGCGAAGTAGCTACACCTTC,CAISESLRSSYTF
TRBV10-2,TRBJ2-7,.,TRBD2,TGCGCCAGCAAGGGGGCTAGCGGGGGACTATACGAGCAGTACTTC,CASKGASGGLYEQYF
TRBV19,TRBJ2-4,.,TRBD1,TGTGCCAGTAGTCCCCGACAGGGGATTTCCAAAAACATTCAGTACTTC,CASSPRQGISKNIQYF
TRBV9,TRBJ2-1,.,.,TGTGCCAGCAGCTCTCGGAGCGGGCGCCCATACAATGAGCAGTTCTTC,CASSSRSGRPYNEQFF
TRBV12-3/TRBV12-4,TRBJ1-5,.,.,TGTGCCAGCAGCCGACATCTTAATCAGCCCCAGCATTTT,CASSRHLNQPQHF
TRBV18,TRBJ1-5,.,.,TGTGCCAGCTCAACAGGGATTCCTAGCAATCAGCCCCAGCATTTT,CASSTGIPSNQPQHF
TRBV10-2,TRBJ2-3,.,TRBD1,TGCGCCAGCAGTGAGACAGGGGACAGCACAGATACGCAGTATTTT,CASSETGDSTDTQYF
TRBV6-5,TRBJ2-1,.,.,TGTGCCAGCAGCCCCCGGCCGACAAACAATGAGCAGTTCTTC,CASSPRPTNNEQFF
TRBV6-1,TRBJ1-5,.,.,TGTGCCAGCAGTGAACTATCAGGTTATAGCAATCAGCCCCAGCATTTT,CASSELSGYSNQPQHF
TRBV14,TRBJ1-1,once,.,TGTGCCAGCAGCCACGGCGGAGGAGTAGCTTTCTTT,CASSHGGGVAFF
TRBV6-5,TRBJ2-5,.,.,TGTGCCAGCAGTTACTCGAGGGGGAAGGAAGAGACCCAGTACTTC,CASSYSRGKEETQYF
TRBV19,TRBJ2-7,.,TRBD2,TGTGCCAGTAGTAAAGGGACTAGCGGCTCCTACGAGCAGTACTTC,CASSKGTSGSYEQYF
TRBV24-1,TRBJ2-3,.,.,TGTGCCACCAGTGATGCTAGGGTGGGGGGAGATACGCAGTATTTT,CATSDARVGGDTQYF
TRBV6-1,TRBJ2-3,.,.,TGTGCCAGCAGTGAAGAGAGGGATTTCACAGATACGCAGTATTTT,CASSEERDFTDTQYF
TRBV12-3/TRBV12-4,TRBJ1-5,.,.,TGTGCCAGCAGTTTGCCAGGAGGTCAGCCCCAGCATTTT,CASSLPGGQPQHF
TRBV27,TRBJ2-3,.,.,TGTGCCAGCAGTTTGGGGCGGATCACAGATACGCAGTATTTT,CASSLGRITDTQYF
TRBV24-1,TRBJ2-2,.,TRBD2,TGTGCCACCAGTGACACAAGGGCGGGAGGACGAGGCACCGGGGAGCTGTTTTTT,CATSDTRAGGRGTGELFF
TRBV29-1,TRBJ2-2,.,.,TGCAGCGTTGAAGATGGCCCGAGGGAGCTGTTTTTT,CSVEDGPRELFF
TRBV7-3,TRBJ2-3,.,TRBD2,TGTGCCAGCAGCCAGGGGACTAGCGGGAGCTGGAGGACAGATACGCAGTATTTT,CASSQGTSGSWRTDTQYF
TRBV5-6,TRBJ1-6,.,.,TGTGCCAGCAGCGGGAGGGACTGGGCTAATTCACCCCTCCACTTT,CASSGRDWANSPLHF
TRBV6-5,TRBJ2-5,few,TRBD1,TGTGCCAGCAGCCCCACTTGGACAGGGAAAGAGACCCAGTACTTC,CASSPTWTGKETQYF
TRBV7-9,TRBJ2-7,once,TRBD2,TGTGCCAGCAGGCCGGGACTAGCGGGAGGGCCAGAGCAGTACTTC,CASRPGLAGGPEQYF